This T cell receptor (beta chain) was sequenced for a study of cytomegalovirus exposure and HLA in healthy donors (TCRdb year 2017). Notes on the research overall: In an earlier analysis of some 550 of the donors, approximately 260 Gb of sequence data and 90 million to 120 million unique TCR beta sequences from approximately 180 million T cells were reported. Approximately 310 gigabases of sequencing data and 70 million to 100 million unique TCR sequences made up an early release that covered nearly 650 HLA-typed donors. Alongside the repertoire data, information on donor age, sex, ethnicity and CMV serostatus was compiled. Among some 400 genotyped donors of the cohort, an average of about 240,000 unique TCR beta nucleotide sequences was sequenced per donor, of which 15% to 20% were non-productive. The later analysis used no new phenotypic data to find candidate immune exposures, relying instead on TCR beta sequences and their occurrence across donors. Five DR-DQ haplotypes were treated as single units for association and clustering because of strong linkage in the cohort. The genetic ancestry cluster associated with self-reported Caucasian donors included roughly 84% of the 398 genotyped donors. The study aimed to test whether signatures of past pathogen exposure could be identified by cataloging public T cell receptors. Both class I and class II loci were covered by HLA typing, at four-digit resolution. To predict cytomegalovirus infection status, the study combined high-throughput TCR immunosequencing, statistical association of individual TCRs with disease status, and machine learning. To decide whether each TCR beta V gene segment behaved as functional or pseudogenic, an earlier analysis of fewer than 750 of the donors relied on high-throughput TCR beta sequencing. Typing coverage varied by locus: roughly 629-630 donors for A, B, C, DRB1 and DQB1; 522 for DQA1; about 600 for DPA1; 450 to 480 for DPB1. In a later analysis, previously published TCR beta repertoires from about 640 donors were re-analyzed and high-resolution HLA genotyping was added so that TCR occurrence patterns could be studied. A later genetic analysis took genome-wide SNP genotypes for about three fifths of the 666 donors and used that subset as a discovery cohort. Using immunosequencing, the study profiled T cell repertoires from fewer than 700 subjects and related those repertoires to cytomegalovirus serostatus. Along with the roughly 700-subject first cohort, a separate validation cohort of around 110 different subjects was used. All discovery cohort repertoires had been generated on a single sequencing platform.

The germline ends are 13 bases apart after V is trimmed by 4 bases and J by 0 bases. The CDR3 contains 16 residues, cysteine and phenylalanine counted. Only CDR3 DNA is held: 48 bases, read in frame from base 1. CDR1 and CDR2, looked up from the germline V gene, are MDHEN and SYDVKM. The method behind the library was the immunoSEQ multiplex PCR assay. For the multiplex PCR, a mixture combining 60 forward primers for TCR Vbeta segments and 13 reverse primers for TCR Jbeta segments was used. The CDR3 region of rearranged TCR beta genes was amplified from genomic DNA with a multiplex PCR assay. Amplified TCR beta libraries were sequenced as 87-base-pair reads on the Illumina HiSeq System. In the original analysis: Across the 700 or so repertoires, a later analysis counted 60 million to 90 million unique TCR beta chains, 9.5 million to 13 million of which were shared by at least two donors. Raw reads were error-corrected and collapsed into unique sequences with a nearest-neighbor algorithm that merged closely related sequences to remove PCR and sequencing errors. Alignment of CDR3 sequences to IMGT reference sequences was used to assign V, D and J gene segments. Each retained sequence needed at least a six-nucleotide match to both a V gene segment and a J gene segment. A rearrangement counted as productive if the CDR3 had no stop codons and remained in frame with V and J, and every other rearrangement counted as non-productive. CDR3 was defined by IMGT convention, running from the second conserved V-encoded cysteine to the conserved J-encoded phenylalanine. In an earlier analysis of some 550 of the donors, sequences lacking an unambiguous match to a single V gene segment were excluded. In an earlier analysis of 587 of the donors, V segments were called functional above 56.7% productive rearrangements and were called segregating when the between-donor standard deviation exceeded 5%. A statistical classification framework was developed to diagnose cytomegalovirus status using the catalog of TCR beta chain sequences. V and J gene assignment, in a later analysis, came from comparing TCR nucleotide sequences with IMGT/GENE-DB human TR gene sequences. In a later analysis, CDR3 sequences and most-parsimonious VDJ recombination scenarios were assigned using the TCRdist pipeline. In a later analysis, every TCR beta chain was defined by the combination of its CDR3 amino acid sequence and its V-gene family, and reads without a unique V-gene family were dropped. A later analysis removed 500 to 650 highly shared, low-generation-probability nucleotide sequences to deal with suspected cross-contamination and a sequencing artifact. In a later analysis, a clonal expansion index was calculated for each public chain from normalized within-repertoire ranks of inferred template counts. A later analysis computed generation probabilities with a VDJ recombination model fitted to out-of-frame rearrangements, and checked the results against IGoR. In a later analysis, hypergeometric tests were used to score TCR-TCR, TCR-HLA and TCR-CMV co-occurrence, with a repertoire-size bias correction applied to TCR pairs. False discovery rates were estimated in a later analysis by permuting HLA or CMV assignments 20 times. In a later analysis, co-occurring TCRs were grouped using DBSCAN, with TCRdist sequence similarity added in when clustering inside HLA-allele-positive subsets. For co-occurrence clustering, repertoires with fewer than 30,000 or more than 120,000 public chains were excluded, along with several repertoires with anomalous nucleotide sharing. In its TCRdb copy, this immuneACCESS table keeps in-frame sequences only and misses some clones. Where compared with another copy, unresolved V genes explain less than half of these, and the others have no known cause. V, J and clone size were drawn from that table, and D and trimming were deduced from the DNA. For this sample the table gives about 140,000 clones, of which about 75% were detected only once. Of the sample, over 3% is held by the ten largest clones.

The cohort comprised fewer than 750 healthy bone marrow donors. At the time of sampling, all cohort members were nominally healthy, though unrecorded immune exposures were likely present. The donor was CMV seronegative and belonged to the group of 352 seronegative cohort members. Every donor gave a peripheral blood sample, and the peripheral blood mononuclear cells from that sample were used for TCR beta sequencing. Genomic DNA extraction from the blood cell samples was performed with the Qiagen DNeasy Blood Extraction Kit. About this clone itself: The target of this receptor is not known. Base quality data are lacking; no much larger clone is found one base away.

Summary of the overall study and its limitations: Assigning TCR associations to individual alleles was difficult when HLA alleles, especially DR and DQ, strongly co-occurred. In a later analysis, some 17,000 TCR beta sequences were associated with specific HLA alleles at a false discovery rate of 0.05. Most CMV-associated TCR beta chains appeared to be HLA-restricted in a later analysis, and the HLA associations seemed to be driven largely by CMV exposure. Correlated functional status among segregating V segments might be attributable to linkage disequilibrium, but an unknown experimental factor could not be ruled out. The cohort was sequenced for TCR beta chains only, and without alpha or paired-chain data the features that could be detected were limited. The classifier was reported to diagnose cytomegalovirus status with high specificity and sensitivity in both the original cohort and the validation cohort. In vitro tests confirmed that a few of the cytomegalovirus-associated TCR beta chains recognize cytomegalovirus antigens. The study gave a list of 150 to 200 TCR beta chains associated with cytomegalovirus. In a later analysis, several top co-occurrence clusters were reported to appear linked to parvovirus B19, influenza, CMV and Epstein-Barr virus. The authors suggested that the approach could potentially be generalized to other disease states and immunological phenotypes. Presence/absence analyses assumed roughly uniform sequencing depth across donors, an assumption that may not hold. In a later analysis, TCR association rates were found to vary across HLA loci, with the most associated TCRs seen for DRB1 alleles and the fewest for HLA-C alleles. In a later genetic analysis, a missense DCLRE1C variant was associated with V-gene and J-gene trimming of TCR beta chains, and the association was replicated in an independent cohort. A further reported finding was that TCR beta sequences accurately predicted the HLA-A and HLA-B alleles for most subjects in the first cohort. CMV serostatus was the only immune exposure information available for the cohort. According to a later genetic analysis, donors in an Asian-associated ancestry cluster had fewer N-insertions in productive TCRs than the approximately 670-donor mean. Some IMGT-functional V segments, including TRBV6-2 and TRBV6-3, could not be told apart with the 87-base-pair reads, so those segments were excluded. Because some donors lacked HLA typing at each locus, the association tests relied only on the typed subset. Because counts were too low, about 15 rarely observed V segments, including chromosome 9 orphons, were left out of the earlier analysis of 500 to 650 of the donors. In an earlier analysis of 587 of the donors, most TCR beta V segments appeared in productive rearrangements about 87% or about 30% of the time, broadly matching IMGT annotations. A cluster of highly shared sequence variants was judged likely to represent a technical artifact of the sequencing pipeline. In a later analysis, HLA-associated TCR beta chains were found to be more clonally expanded and to have lower generation probabilities than equally common non-associated chains. Across donors, most TCR sequences were observed very rarely, whereas some public TCRs were present in many individuals.

The specimen was PBMCs. Recombination connected TRBV28 to TRBJ1-3; tentative D gene TRBD1, with 6 bases matching. The receptor comes from a man in his forties in good health and CMV-seronegative. Here is the DNA: TGTGCCAGCAGTTCGAGGGACACCTACTCTGGAAACACCATATATTTT. It encodes CASSSRDTYSGNTIYF.